This T cell receptor beta chain was sequenced during a study of CD8 T cells in Susac syndrome. This clonotype is a singleton in its sample. The antigen is not known. V lost 4 bases, J lost 0 bases, and 7 bases lay in between. This CDR3 comprises 15 residues. Germline values: CDR1 SNHLY, CDR2 FYNNEI. In blood CD8+ and CD4+ T cells, TCR beta underwent sequencing. With random hexamers, reverse transcription was performed on about 0.5 to 1 ug of RNA. The authors amplified TCR beta CDR3 across 54 Vbeta and 13 Jbeta using immunoSEQ multiplex PCR. TCRdb re-called the immunoSEQ multiplex PCR reads through MiXCR, storing one row per CDR3 protein. This sample has 150,000 to 200,000 distinct CDR3 sequences; approximately 94% occur once, and the top ten carry 0.085% to 0.095%. Notes on the study in general: The study conceded that its TCR sequencing and HLA analysis involved relatively few individuals.

This clonotype was sampled from a human donor with multiple sclerosis. Material for sequencing was CD4+ T cells from PBMCs. The V call is TRBV2, the J call TRBJ2-6; D gene ambiguous. The CDR3 coding sequence is TGTGCCAGCAGTGTTTACTCCTCTGGGGCCAACGTCCTGACTTTC. Amino acids: CASSVYSSGANVLTF.